The next 18 T cell receptor beta chains were all read from a single sample in a study of T-cell reconstitution after alpha-beta-depleted transplantation in children. TCRbeta library construction was performed incorporating unique molecular identifiers. One entry per CDR3 protein results from TCRdb running MiXCR on the PCR reads. Of 610,000 or so distinct CDR3 sequences listed, 25% to 30% are singletons. This specimen consisted of PBMCs, obtained before TCRalphabeta/CD19-depleted stem cell transplant. The source is a boy under two years old with Wiskott-Aldrich syndrome, due to receive a stem cell transplant.

This clonotype showed up just a few times. The chain uses TRBV12-3 or TRBV12-4 and TRBJ2-1; no definite D call. This CDR3 region has 16 residues. Trimming cost V 2 bases and J 0 bases, with 11 bases left between them. CDR3 sequence reads: CASSLRRTSSYNEQFF. CDR3 coding DNA: TGTGCCAGCAGTTTACGTCGAACCAGCTCCTACAATGAGCAGTTCTTC.

This clonotype has only a few counts. The chain combines TRBV11-2 with TRBJ1-6; D gene uncertain. Trimming took off 1 base at V and 7 bases at J, with 20 bases between the two ends. This CDR3 is built from 18 residues. Germline assignment: CDR1 SGHAT and CDR2 FQNNGV. CDR3: CASSLGPFSGSRNSPLHF. For the CDR3, the DNA is TGTGCCAGCAGCTTAGGACCGTTTTCGGGCTCCAGAAATTCACCCCTCCACTTT.

The chain has TRBV12-3 or TRBV12-4 and TRBJ2-1; possibly TRBD1 for D (6 bases). Trimming removed 7 bases from V and 8 bases from J, with 15 bases in between. This CDR3 contains 13 residues. The CDR3 bases are TGTGCCAGCAACCTCAGGGGTACGGATGAGCAGTTCTTC. Its protein product is CASNLRGTDEQFF.

CDR3 nucleotides: TGTGCCAGCAGCTTTCGACTAGCGGGAGCGGGAGATACGCAGTATTTT. Encoded protein: CASSFRLAGAGDTQYF. V gene TRBV7-9 combines with J gene TRBJ2-3, with 12 bases matching TRBD2. Germline CDR1 reads SEHNR; CDR2 reads FQNEAQ (reference sequence). CDR3 length equals 16 residues. V shed 3 bases, J shed 5 bases, and the junction held 6 bases outside the gene matches. Combining the CDR3 with reference TRBV7-9 and TRBJ2-3 gives the whole variable domain DTGVSQNPRHKITKRGQNVTFRCDPISEHNRLYWYRQTLGQGPEFLTYFQNEAQLEKSRLLSDRFSAERPKGSFSTLEIQRTEQGDSAMYLCASSFRLAGAGDTQYFGPGTRLTVL.

The chain carries TRBV20-1 and TRBJ2-3; D is perhaps TRBD2 (5 bases). V was trimmed by 6 bases and J by 2 bases, leaving 21 bases between them. The CDR3 consists of 16 residues. Germline CDR1 reads DFQATT; CDR2 reads SNEGSKA (reference sequence). The CDR3 is CSARPPASLPTDTQYF. The DNA for the CDR3 is TGCAGTGCCCGCCCGCCGGCTAGCCTACCCACAGATACGCAGTATTTT.

The CDR3 coding sequence is TGTGCCATCGGTGGCTGGAGCTCCTACAATGAGCAGTTCTTC. This encodes CAIGGWSSYNEQFF. The chain combines TRBV10-3 with TRBJ2-1; D call uncertain. The CDR3 has 14 residues. V was clipped by 8 bases and J by 0 bases, with 11 bases between them. Germline V gene sequence: CDR1 ENHRY, CDR2 SYGVKD.

The chain couples TRBV5-1 to TRBJ2-7; TRBD2 matches 14 bases. The trim removed 2 bases at V and 11 bases at J, leaving 6 bases unmatched. CDR1 and CDR2 from the germline V gene are SGHRS and YFSETQ. The CDR3 spans 14 residues. The CDR3 here is CASSFGLAGGREYF. The CDR3, as DNA: TGCGCCAGCAGCTTCGGACTAGCGGGAGGAAGGGAGTACTTC.

The rearrangement uses TRBV7-2 and TRBJ2-5, with D perhaps TRBD1 (5 bases). CDR3 length: 14 residues. Trimming shortened V by 5 bases and J by 0 bases, and 10 bases separated the two germline ends. From germline, CDR1 is SGHTA and CDR2 FQGNSA. The CDR3 DNA follows: TGTGCCAGCAGCCACGACAGTCACCAAGAGACCCAGTACTTC. It translates to CASSHDSHQETQYF.

This rearrangement joins TRBV10-3 to TRBJ2-6; no definite D call. V shed 4 bases and J shed 0 bases, with 13 bases lying between them. The length of the CDR3 is 17 residues. From germline, CDR1 is ENHRY and CDR2 SYGVKD. The chain's CDR3 is CAISVAGTSSGANVLTF. DNA for the CDR3: TGTGCCATCAGTGTGGCCGGAACCTCCTCTGGGGCCAACGTCCTGACTTTC.

The chain carries TRBV28 and TRBJ2-3; TRBD1 aligns across 7 bases. The V and J ends lost 8 bases and 0 bases, in that order; junction bases with no gene match: 8. The CDR3 sequence is 15 residues long. CDR1 and CDR2 (germline): MDHEN, SYDVKM. CDR3 nucleotides: TGTGCCAGCGGGGACAGTCGAACTAGCACAGATACGCAGTATTTT. The encoded protein is CASGDSRTSTDTQYF.

A few counts support this clonotype. The chain uses TRBV12-3 or TRBV12-4 and TRBJ1-3; TRBD1 matches 8 bases. V gave up 5 bases and J gave up 0 bases; unmatched junction bases: 3. The CDR3 totals 15 residues. The DNA of the CDR3 is TGTGCCAGCAGTGGCAGGGGGCACTCTGGAAACACCATATATTTT. Translated, it gives CASSGRGHSGNTIYF.

This clonotype has more than one count but fewer than ten. V gene TRBV5-1 combines with J gene TRBJ2-7; 8 bases line up with TRBD1. The germline gives CDR1 SGHRS, CDR2 YFSETQ. V lost 2 bases and J lost 2; bases outside the gene matches: 3. The length of the CDR3 is 14 residues. The CDR3, as DNA: TGCGCCAGCAGCTTCCGGACAGGGACCTACGAGCAGTACTTC. Protein: CASSFRTGTYEQYF.

This clonotype was recorded a few times. V and J are TRBV7-2 and TRBJ2-7; D gene uncertain. V lost 5 bases, J lost 3 bases, and 14 bases lay in between. This CDR3 has 14 amino acids. The germline V gene has CDR1 SGHTA and CDR2 FQGNSA. In nucleotides, the CDR3 is TGTGCCAGCAGCACTGCCGGACGGCACTACGAGCAGTACTTC. Residues: CASSTAGRHYEQYF.

The chain links TRBV7-2 to TRBJ1-2, with D possibly matching TRBD1 (6 bases). Per the germline V gene, CDR1 is SGHTA and CDR2 is FQGNSA. This CDR3 region has 12 residues. V gave up 5 bases and J gave up 5 bases, with 9 bases separating them. CDR3 in DNA: TGTGCCAGCAGCCACGGACAGTATGGCTACACCTTC. Translation gives CASSHGQYGYTF.

The genes are TRBV5-1 and TRBJ2-1; tentatively, D is TRBD2 (5 bases). This CDR3 is 16 amino acids long. The germline gives CDR1 SGHRS, CDR2 YFSETQ. Trimming left V 0 bases short and J 2 bases short, with 12 bases between. CDR3 nucleotides: TGCGCCAGCAGCTTGGTTGCGGGCCTCACCTACAATGAGCAGTTCTTC. Amino acids: CASSLVAGLTYNEQFF.

This clonotype was recorded many times. The rearrangement uses TRBV9 and TRBJ2-1; D is undetermined. Germline-derived CDR1 and CDR2 are SGDLS and YYNGEE. V was cut by 3 bases and J by 3 bases, with 7 bases left in between. The CDR3 consists of 13 residues. The CDR3 is CASSGPLYNEQFF. CDR3 nucleotides: TGTGCCAGCAGCGGCCCACTCTACAATGAGCAGTTCTTC.

The J gene is TRBJ2-7, the V gene TRBV5-1; 8 bases map to TRBD1. The junction had 1 base not matched to a gene; V was cut back by 2 bases and J by 6 bases. CDR1 SGHRS and CDR2 YFSETQ come from the germline V gene. The CDR3 extends over 12 amino acids. CDR3 residues: CASSFTGGEQYF. For the CDR3, the DNA is TGCGCCAGCAGCTTTACAGGGGGCGAGCAGTACTTC.

This sequence joins TRBV7-2 and TRBJ1-2; 10 bases map to TRBD1. This CDR3 has 13 amino acids. CDR1 and CDR2 (germline): SGHTA, FQGNSA. J was trimmed by 3 bases and V by 6 bases; bases with no gene match: 1. The CDR3 sequence is CASRGTGDYGYTF. CDR3 in DNA: TGTGCCAGCAGGGGGACAGGGGACTATGGCTACACCTTC.